These T cell receptor beta chains were read from a single sample in a study of CD8 T cells in ankylosing spondylitis. TCRdb reprocessed the 5' RACE reads with MiXCR, giving one entry per CDR3 protein. Among about 460,000 distinct CDR3 sequences listed, approximately 5.3% were seen once. Sequenced: blood, either unsorted or a sorted T cell fraction (not recorded which). Receptors were obtained from a male donor with ankylosing spondylitis. Each CDR3 is given with its conserved first and last residue. Each record gives: clone size, D gene, V gene, J gene, CDR3 protein, CDR3 DNA. D genes are given only for firm matches. The size field is filled for only some rows; it gives once, few, many or a size class.

>many|-|TRBV12-3/TRBV12-4|TRBJ1-1
CASSFRGAGATEAFF
TGTGCCAGCAGTTTTAGGGGTGCGGGGGCCACTGAAGCTTTCTTT
>many|-|TRBV6-2/TRBV6-3|TRBJ2-1
CASSLSRSYNEQFF
TGTGCCAGCAGTTTGAGTCGCTCCTACAATGAGCAGTTCTTC
>many|TRBD1|TRBV6-6|TRBJ2-7
CASRETGPYEQYF
TGTGCCAGCAGGGAGACAGGGCCCTACGAGCAGTACTTC
>many|TRBD2|TRBV20-1|TRBJ2-1
CSARARGLAAYNEQFF
TGCAGTGCTAGAGCCCGTGGACTAGCGGCCTACAATGAGCAGTTCTTC
>many|TRBD2|TRBV7-2|TRBJ2-7
CASSTHGGSYEQYF
TGTGCCAGCAGCACTCACGGGGGGTCCTACGAGCAGTACTTC
>many|-|TRBV10-2|TRBJ2-7
CASIPYPGTAYEQYF
TGCGCCAGCATCCCGTACCCAGGTACCGCCTACGAGCAGTACTTC
>-|-|TRBV7-2|TRBJ2-6
CASSPVGGSGANVLTF
TGTGCCAGCAGCCCAGTTGGGGGGTCTGGGGCCAACGTCCTGACTTTC
>many|-|TRBV6-5|TRBJ2-2
CASSYSSLSNTGELFF
TGTGCCAGCAGTTACTCGAGTCTGTCGAACACCGGGGAGCTGTTTTTT
>-|-|TRBV7-9|TRBJ1-2
CASSLRDTPGYTF
TGTGCCAGCAGCCTACGGGACACCCCAGGCTACACCTTC
>few|-|TRBV5-1|TRBJ2-5
CASSLAVMGGAGGETQYF
TGCGCCAGCAGCTTGGCCGTGATGGGCGGGGCCGGGGGAGAGACCCAGTACTTC
>many|-|TRBV7-9|TRBJ1-1
CASSLKVRGLPEAFF
TGTGCCAGCAGCTTAAAGGTGCGGGGGTTGCCTGAAGCTTTCTTT
>-|-|TRBV14|TRBJ2-2
CASSHRVTGELFF
TGTGCCAGCAGCCATCGTGTCACCGGGGAGCTGTTTTTT
>many|TRBD1|TRBV7-2|TRBJ2-5
CASSLIGQGGGETQYF
TGTGCCAGCAGCTTAATCGGACAGGGTGGCGGCGAGACCCAGTACTTC
>many|TRBD1|TRBV7-2|TRBJ1-5
CASSLAYRGDQPQHF
TGTGCCAGCAGCTTAGCTTACAGGGGGGATCAGCCCCAGCATTTT
>many|TRBD2|TRBV29-1|TRBJ2-3
CSSRLASTDTQYF
TGCAGTTCCAGACTAGCTAGCACAGATACGCAGTATTTT
>many|-|TRBV6-2/TRBV6-3|TRBJ2-2
CASRGQFVTNTGELFF
TGTGCCAGCAGAGGACAGTTCGTAACGAACACCGGGGAGCTGTTTTTT
>many|-|TRBV12-3/TRBV12-4|TRBJ1-6
CASSLSVYGYSPLHF
TGTGCCAGCAGTTTATCGGTGTATGGGTATTCACCCCTCCACTTT
>few|-|TRBV12-3/TRBV12-4|TRBJ2-5
CASSSRRGWYQETQYF
TGTGCCAGCAGTTCCCGGCGCGGATGGTACCAAGAGACCCAGTACTTC
>many|-|TRBV5-1|TRBJ2-1
CASSQPPGTGLFF
TGCGCCAGCAGCCAACCTCCCGGGACCGGTCTGTTCTTC
>many|-|TRBV6-2/TRBV6-3|TRBJ2-3
CASSRFTDTQYF
TGTGCCAGCAGCAGATTTACAGATACGCAGTATTTT
>few|-|TRBV28|TRBJ2-3
CASSSSRGRDTQYF
TGTGCCAGCAGCTCCTCTAGGGGGAGAGATACGCAGTATTTT
>many|TRBD2|TRBV29-1|TRBJ2-3
CSVGGATGPDTQYF
TGCAGCGTCGGGGGGGCCACGGGGCCAGATACGCAGTATTTT
>many|TRBD2|TRBV5-5|TRBJ2-7
CASSLVVAGVYEQYF
TGTGCCAGCAGCTTGGTGGTAGCGGGAGTCTACGAGCAGTACTTC
>many|-|TRBV29-1|TRBJ2-7
CSVEAAGSGEQYF
TGCAGCGTTGAAGCCGCAGGGAGTGGCGAGCAGTACTTC
>many|-|TRBV5-1|TRBJ2-3
CASSLLGGSSTDTQYF
TGCGCCAGCAGCTTGCTGGGCGGTTCTAGCACAGATACGCAGTATTTT
>many|-|TRBV3-1|TRBJ1-2
CASSQGTATNYGYTF
TGTGCCAGCAGCCAAGGAACAGCCACGAACTATGGCTACACCTTC
>many|TRBD1|TRBV6-5|TRBJ1-1
CASSWTGQRAFF
TGTGCCAGCAGTTGGACGGGACAGAGAGCTTTCTTT
>many|-|TRBV10-3|TRBJ2-4
CAISAGLAKNIQYF
TGTGCCATCAGTGCCGGCCTAGCCAAAAACATTCAGTACTTC
>many|-|TRBV20-1|TRBJ1-1
CSAYGAEFWRTTEAFF
TGCAGTGCGTACGGGGCAGAGTTTTGGAGGACCACTGAAGCTTTCTTT
>many|-|TRBV12-3/TRBV12-4|TRBJ1-2
CASSFDRGEGGYTF
TGTGCCAGCAGTTTCGACAGAGGGGAGGGTGGCTACACCTTC
>many|TRBD1|TRBV7-4|TRBJ1-5
CASSPRDRAAQPQHF
TGTGCCAGCAGCCCTAGGGACAGGGCGGCTCAGCCCCAGCATTTT
>many|-|TRBV7-2|TRBJ2-1
CASSLMGQRSYNEQFF
TGTGCCAGCAGCTTAATGGGTCAGCGGAGTTACAATGAGCAGTTCTTC
>many|-|TRBV10-3|TRBJ1-5
CAISDSSRGGGNQPQHF
TGTGCCATCAGTGACTCGAGCAGGGGCGGTGGGAATCAGCCCCAGCATTTT
>many|-|TRBV7-9|TRBJ2-3
CASSLVGADTQYF
TGTGCCAGCAGCTTAGTGGGGGCAGATACGCAGTATTTT
>few|-|TRBV14|TRBJ2-4
CASSPTRGEAKNIQYF
TGTGCCAGCAGCCCTACCAGGGGGGAAGCCAAAAACATTCAGTACTTC
>many|-|TRBV6-1|TRBJ1-1
CASSGNRVVKTEAFF
TGTGCCAGCAGTGGAAACAGGGTAGTAAAGACTGAAGCTTTCTTT
>many|-|TRBV7-2|TRBJ1-3
CASSQRATPSSGNTIYF
TGTGCCAGCAGCCAGAGGGCAACGCCGAGCTCTGGAAACACCATATATTTT
>many|TRBD1|TRBV25-1|TRBJ1-4
CASSEGQGIEKLFF
TGTGCCAGCAGTGAGGGACAGGGGATCGAAAAACTGTTTTTT
>many|TRBD2|TRBV6-1|TRBJ2-1
CASRAGGASGNEQFF
TGTGCCAGCAGAGCGGGGGGCGCATCCGGCAATGAGCAGTTCTTC
>-|-|TRBV9|TRBJ2-3
CASSSEGGGGLLTDTQYF
TGTGCCAGCAGCTCAGAAGGGGGCGGGGGGCTTCTCACAGATACGCAGTATTTT
>few|-|TRBV5-6|TRBJ2-7
CASSTSGEQYF
TGTGCCAGCAGTACCTCTGGAGAGCAGTACTTC
>many|-|TRBV24-1|TRBJ2-7
CATSDSGPSIIPYEQYF
TGTGCCACCAGTGATTCCGGTCCTTCTATTATCCCCTACGAGCAGTACTTC
>many|-|TRBV20-1|TRBJ2-1
CSARRGNDLDNEQFF
TGCAGTGCTAGACGGGGGAACGACCTTGACAATGAGCAGTTCTTC
>many|TRBD1|TRBV28|TRBJ1-1
CASSFGVGRGQGEAFF
TGTGCCAGCAGTTTTGGGGTGGGCAGGGGGCAGGGTGAAGCTTTCTTT
>-|-|TRBV7-6|TRBJ2-2
CASSLAWADPGELFF
TGTGCCAGCAGCTTAGCCTGGGCCGACCCCGGGGAGCTGTTTTTT
>many|TRBD2|TRBV4-1|TRBJ2-2
CASSRPSGSTAGELFF
TGCGCCAGCAGCCGCCCTAGCGGGAGTACGGCCGGGGAGCTGTTTTTT
>few|TRBD2|TRBV27|TRBJ2-1
CASRPSGGNEQFF
TGTGCCAGCAGACCCTCGGGGGGAAATGAGCAGTTCTTC
>many|TRBD1|TRBV20-1|TRBJ2-5
CSAGYRGQETQYF
TGCAGTGCTGGTTACAGGGGCCAAGAGACCCAGTACTTC